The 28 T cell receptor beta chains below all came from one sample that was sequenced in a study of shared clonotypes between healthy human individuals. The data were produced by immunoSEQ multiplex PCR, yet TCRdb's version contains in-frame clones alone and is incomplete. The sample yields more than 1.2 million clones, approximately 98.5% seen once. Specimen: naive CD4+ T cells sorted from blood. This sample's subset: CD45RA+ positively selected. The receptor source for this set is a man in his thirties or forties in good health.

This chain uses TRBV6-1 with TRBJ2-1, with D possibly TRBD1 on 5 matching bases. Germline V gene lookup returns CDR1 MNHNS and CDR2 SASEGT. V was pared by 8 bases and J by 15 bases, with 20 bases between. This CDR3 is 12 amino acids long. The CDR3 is CASGSDDSLLFF. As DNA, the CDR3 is TGTGCCAGCGGTTCCGATGACAGCCTCCTGTTCTTC.

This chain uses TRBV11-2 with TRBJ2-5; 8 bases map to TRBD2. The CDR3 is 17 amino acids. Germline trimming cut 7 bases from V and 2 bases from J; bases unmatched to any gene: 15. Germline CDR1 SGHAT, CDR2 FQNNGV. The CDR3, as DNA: TGTGCCAGCACCCCTAGGGTGGCTAGCGGGCTGCAAGAGACCCAGTACTTC. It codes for CASTPRVASGLQETQYF.

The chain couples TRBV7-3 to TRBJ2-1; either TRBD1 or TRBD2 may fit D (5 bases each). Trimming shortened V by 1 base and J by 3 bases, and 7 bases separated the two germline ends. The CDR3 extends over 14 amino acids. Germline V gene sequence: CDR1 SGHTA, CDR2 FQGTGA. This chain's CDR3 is CASSLRDGYNEQFF. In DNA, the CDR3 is TGTGCCAGCAGCTTAAGGGACGGCTACAATGAGCAGTTCTTC.

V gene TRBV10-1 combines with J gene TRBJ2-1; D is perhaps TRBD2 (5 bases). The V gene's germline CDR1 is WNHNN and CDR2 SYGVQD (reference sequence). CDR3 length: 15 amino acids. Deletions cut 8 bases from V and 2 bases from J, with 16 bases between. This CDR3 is CASADTSRPYNEQFF. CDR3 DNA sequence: TGCGCCAGCGCCGATACTAGTCGCCCCTACAATGAGCAGTTCTTC.

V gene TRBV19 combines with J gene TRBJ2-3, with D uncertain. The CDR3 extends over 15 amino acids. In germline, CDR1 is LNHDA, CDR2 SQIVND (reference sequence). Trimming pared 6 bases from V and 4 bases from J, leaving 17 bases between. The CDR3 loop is CASSPLVDPADTQYF. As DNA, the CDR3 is TGTGCCAGTAGCCCCCTGGTTGACCCTGCAGATACGCAGTATTTT.

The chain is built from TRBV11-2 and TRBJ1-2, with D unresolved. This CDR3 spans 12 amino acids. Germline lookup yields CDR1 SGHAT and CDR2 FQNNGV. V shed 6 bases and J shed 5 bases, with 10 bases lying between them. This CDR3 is CASSGRFYGYTF. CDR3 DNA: TGTGCCAGCAGTGGTCGGTTTTATGGCTACACCTTC.

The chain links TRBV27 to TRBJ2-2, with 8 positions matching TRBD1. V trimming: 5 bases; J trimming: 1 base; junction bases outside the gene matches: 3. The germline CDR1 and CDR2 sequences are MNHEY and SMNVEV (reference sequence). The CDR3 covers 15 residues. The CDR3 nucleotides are TGTGCCAGCAGTCCGACAGGGGTGAACACCGGGGAGCTGTTTTTT. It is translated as CASSPTGVNTGELFF.

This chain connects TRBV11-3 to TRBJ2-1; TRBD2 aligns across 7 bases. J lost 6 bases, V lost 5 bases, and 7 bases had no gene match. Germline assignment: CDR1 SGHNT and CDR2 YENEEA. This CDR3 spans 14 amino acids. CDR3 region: CASSPRGGVNEQFF. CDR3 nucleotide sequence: TGTGCCAGCAGCCCCCGGGGAGGGGTCAATGAGCAGTTCTTC.

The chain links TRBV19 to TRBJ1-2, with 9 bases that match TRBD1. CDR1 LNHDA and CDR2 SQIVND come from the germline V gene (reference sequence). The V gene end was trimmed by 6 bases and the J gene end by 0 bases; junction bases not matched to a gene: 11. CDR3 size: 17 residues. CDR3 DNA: TGTGCCAGTAGACCCCTTTGGACAGGGGACTCTAACTATGGCTACACCTTC. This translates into CASRPLWTGDSNYGYTF.

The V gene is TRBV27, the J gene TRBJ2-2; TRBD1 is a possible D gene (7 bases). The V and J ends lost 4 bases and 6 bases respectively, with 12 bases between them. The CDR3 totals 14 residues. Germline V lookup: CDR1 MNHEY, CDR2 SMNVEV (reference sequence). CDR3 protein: CASSWRGHAGELFF. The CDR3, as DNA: TGTGCCAGCAGTTGGAGGGGGCATGCCGGGGAGCTGTTTTTT.

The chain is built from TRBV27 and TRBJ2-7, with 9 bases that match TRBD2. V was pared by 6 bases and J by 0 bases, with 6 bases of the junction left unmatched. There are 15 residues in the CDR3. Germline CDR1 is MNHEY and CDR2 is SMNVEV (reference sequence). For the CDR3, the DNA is TGTGCCAGCAGGCGGGGGGGCAGCCCCTCCTACGAGCAGTACTTC. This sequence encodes CASRRGGSPSYEQYF.

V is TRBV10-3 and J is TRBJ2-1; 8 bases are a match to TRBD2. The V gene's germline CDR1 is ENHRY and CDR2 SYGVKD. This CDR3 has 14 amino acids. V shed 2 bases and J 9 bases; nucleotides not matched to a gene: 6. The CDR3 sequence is CAISELGTSTEQFF. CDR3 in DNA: TGTGCCATCAGTGAGCTCGGGACTAGTACTGAGCAGTTCTTC.

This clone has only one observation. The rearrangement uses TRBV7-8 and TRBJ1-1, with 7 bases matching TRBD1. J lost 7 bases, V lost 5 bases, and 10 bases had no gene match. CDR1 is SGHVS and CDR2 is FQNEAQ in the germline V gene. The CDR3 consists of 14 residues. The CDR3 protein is CASSRNRDSVEAFF. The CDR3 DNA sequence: TGTGCCAGCAGCCGAAATAGGGACAGTGTTGAAGCTTTCTTT.

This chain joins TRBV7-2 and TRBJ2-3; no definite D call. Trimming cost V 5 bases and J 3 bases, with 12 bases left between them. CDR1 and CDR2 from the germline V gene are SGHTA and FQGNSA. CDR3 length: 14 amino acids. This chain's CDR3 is CASSVHQGTDTQYF. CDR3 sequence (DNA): TGTGCCAGCAGCGTACACCAAGGGACAGATACGCAGTATTTT.

The CDR3 loop is CASRSGTGVYNEQFF. The CDR3 bases are TGTGCCAGCAGATCCGGGACAGGGGTCTACAATGAGCAGTTCTTC. The chain employs TRBV5-4 and TRBJ2-1; 10 nucleotides agree with TRBD1. The CDR3 is 15 residues long. J lost 3 bases, V lost 5 bases, and 5 bases had no gene match. Germline values: CDR1 SGHNT, CDR2 YYREEE (reference sequence).

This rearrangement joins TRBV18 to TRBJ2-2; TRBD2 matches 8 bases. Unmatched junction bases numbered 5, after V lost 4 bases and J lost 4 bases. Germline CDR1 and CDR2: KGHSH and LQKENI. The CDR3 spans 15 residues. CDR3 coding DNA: TGTGCCAGCTCACTACCGGGACTAGTCACCGGGGAGCTGTTTTTT. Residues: CASSLPGLVTGELFF.

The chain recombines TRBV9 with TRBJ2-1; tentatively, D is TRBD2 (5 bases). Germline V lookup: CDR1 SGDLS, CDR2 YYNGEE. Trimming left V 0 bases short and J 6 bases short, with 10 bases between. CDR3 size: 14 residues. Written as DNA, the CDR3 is TGTGCCAGCAGCGTAGCGGTTGCGGGCAATGAGCAGTTCTTC. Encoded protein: CASSVAVAGNEQFF.

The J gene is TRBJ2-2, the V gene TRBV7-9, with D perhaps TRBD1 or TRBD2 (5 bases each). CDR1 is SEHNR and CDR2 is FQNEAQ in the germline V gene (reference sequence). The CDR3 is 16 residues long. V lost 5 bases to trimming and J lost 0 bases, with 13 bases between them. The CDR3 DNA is TGTGCCAGCAGCGGACTGGGACGGACGAACACCGGGGAGCTGTTTTTT. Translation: CASSGLGRTNTGELFF.

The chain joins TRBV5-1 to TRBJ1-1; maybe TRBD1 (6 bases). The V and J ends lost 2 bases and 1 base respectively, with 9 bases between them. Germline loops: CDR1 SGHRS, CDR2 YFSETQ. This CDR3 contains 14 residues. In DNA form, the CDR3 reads TGCGCCAGCAGCTTCCAGACAGGGAACACTGAAGCTTTCTTT. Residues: CASSFQTGNTEAFF.

CDR3 DNA sequence: TGTGCCAGCAATCGTCCGTTCGAGTATGAGCAGTTCTTC. Translation gives CASNRPFEYEQFF. The chain uses TRBV28 and TRBJ2-1; D remains unclear. The V gene lost 7 bases and the J gene lost 8 bases, with 15 bases spanning the gap. The CDR3 totals 13 residues. Germline values: CDR1 MDHEN, CDR2 SYDVKM.

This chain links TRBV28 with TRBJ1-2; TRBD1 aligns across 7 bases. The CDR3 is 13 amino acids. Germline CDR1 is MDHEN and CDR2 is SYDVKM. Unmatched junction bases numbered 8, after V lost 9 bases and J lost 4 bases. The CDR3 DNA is TGTGCCAGTCTCCGGGACAGAGTCTATGGCTACACCTTC. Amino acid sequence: CASLRDRVYGYTF.

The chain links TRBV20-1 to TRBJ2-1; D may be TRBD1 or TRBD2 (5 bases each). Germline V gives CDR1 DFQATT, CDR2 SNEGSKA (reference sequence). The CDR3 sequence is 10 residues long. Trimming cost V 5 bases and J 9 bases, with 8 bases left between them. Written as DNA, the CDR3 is TGCAGTGCTTCCGGGACTGAGCAGTTCTTC. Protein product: CSASGTEQFF.

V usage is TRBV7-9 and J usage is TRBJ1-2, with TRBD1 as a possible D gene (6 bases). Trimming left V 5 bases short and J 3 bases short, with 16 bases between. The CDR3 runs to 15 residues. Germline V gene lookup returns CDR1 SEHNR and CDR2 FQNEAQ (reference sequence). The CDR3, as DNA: TGTGCCAGCAGCCCCTGGGGGGGGCGAGACTATGGCTACACCTTC. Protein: CASSPWGGRDYGYTF.

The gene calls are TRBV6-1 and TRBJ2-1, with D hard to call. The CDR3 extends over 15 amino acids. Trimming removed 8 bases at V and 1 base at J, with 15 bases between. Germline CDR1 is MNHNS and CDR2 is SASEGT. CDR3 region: CASVGSPGSYNEQFF. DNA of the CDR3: TGTGCCAGCGTGGGCAGCCCAGGTTCCTACAATGAGCAGTTCTTC.

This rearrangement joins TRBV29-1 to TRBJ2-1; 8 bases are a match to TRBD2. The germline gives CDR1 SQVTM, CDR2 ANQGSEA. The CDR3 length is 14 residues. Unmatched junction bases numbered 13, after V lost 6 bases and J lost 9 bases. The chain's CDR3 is CSVASGSMASEQFF. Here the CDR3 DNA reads TGCAGCGTCGCCAGCGGGAGTATGGCAAGTGAGCAGTTCTTC.

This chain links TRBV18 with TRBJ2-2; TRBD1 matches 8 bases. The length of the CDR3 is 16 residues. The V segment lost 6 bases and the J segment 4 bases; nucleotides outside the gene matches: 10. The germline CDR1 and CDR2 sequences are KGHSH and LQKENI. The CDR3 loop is CASSPRTGIRTGELFF. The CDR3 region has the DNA TGTGCCAGCTCCCCCCGGACAGGGATTCGCACCGGGGAGCTGTTTTTT.

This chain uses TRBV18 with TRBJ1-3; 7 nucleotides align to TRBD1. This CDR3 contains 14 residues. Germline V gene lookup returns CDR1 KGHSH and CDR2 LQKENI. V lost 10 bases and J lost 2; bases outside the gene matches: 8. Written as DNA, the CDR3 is TGTGCCACCGCAAAGGGGGCGACTGGAAACACCATATATTTT. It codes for CATAKGATGNTIYF. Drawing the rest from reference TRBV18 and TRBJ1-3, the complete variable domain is NAGVMQNPRHLVRRRGQEARLRCSPMKGHSHVYWYRQLPEEGLKFMVYLQKENIIDESGMPKERFSAEFPKEGPSILRIQQVVRGDSAAYFCATAKGATGNTIYFGEGSWLTVV.

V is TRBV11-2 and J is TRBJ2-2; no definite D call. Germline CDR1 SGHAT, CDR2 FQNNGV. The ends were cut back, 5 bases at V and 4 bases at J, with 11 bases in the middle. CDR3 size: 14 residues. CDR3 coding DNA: TGTGCCAGCAGCCCGGACCAAATCACCGGGGAGCTGTTTTTT. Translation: CASSPDQITGELFF.